The 10 T cell receptor beta chains below were found in one sample sequenced in a study of CD8+ T cells in alopecia areata. Treatment in this sample: oral pan-JAK inhibitor, 5-10 mg twice daily. Sequencing templates came from extracted RNA that was reverse transcribed into cDNA. Generated by immunoSEQ multiplex PCR, the TCRdb table keeps only in-frame clones and is missing some. The sample consists of 150,000 to 200,000 clones, more than 50% of them appearing once. The specimen was CD4+ T cells sorted from blood, collected at week 24, from a patient treated with tofacitinib. The receptors stem from a human donor with alopecia areata.

The table lists this clone with a few counts. The chain carries TRBV29-1 and TRBJ2-5, with TRBD1 matching 7 bases. Trimming removed 3 bases from V and 0 bases from J; junction bases left unmatched: 7. Germline-derived CDR1 and CDR2 are SQVTM and ANQGSEA. The CDR3 spans 15 residues. The CDR3 here is CSVEGYRGDQETQYF. CDR3 DNA sequence: TGCAGCGTTGAGGGTTACAGGGGCGACCAAGAGACCCAGTACTTC.

This clone was seen once. This CDR3 reads CAWENRDEQYF. The CDR3 DNA follows: TGTGCCTGGGAAAACAGGGACGAGCAGTACTTC. The chain links TRBV30 to TRBJ2-7; maybe TRBD1 (6 bases). Trimming stripped 5 bases from V and 5 bases from J, with 10 bases between. Germline loops: CDR1 GTSNPN, CDR2 SVGIG (reference sequence). CDR3 length: 11 residues. Using reference TRBV30 and TRBJ2-7 for the parts outside the CDR3, the full variable domain is SQTIHQWPATLVQPVGSPLSLECTVEGTSNPNLYWYRQAAGRGLQLLFYSVGIGQISSEVPQNLSASRPQDRQFILSSKKLLLSDSGFYLCAWENRDEQYFGPGTRLTVT.

Concerning this clone: The identical CDR3 is also encoded by other nucleotide sequences in the sample. This chain's CDR3 is CAWSPGLSNQPQHF. The CDR3 DNA reads as TGTGCCTGGAGCCCGGGGTTGAGCAATCAGCCCCAGCATTTT. The V call is TRBV30, the J call TRBJ1-5; no clear D gene. The V and J ends lost 3 bases and 1 base respectively, with 10 bases between them. Germline CDR1 and CDR2: GTSNPN and SVGIG (reference sequence). The CDR3 runs to 14 residues.

This clone was counted only a few times. The chain links TRBV7-6 to TRBJ2-1, with 15 positions matching TRBD2. With 5 bases clipped from V and 0 bases from J, the junction kept 11 bases outside the gene matches. Germline CDR1 SGHVS, CDR2 FNYEAQ. The CDR3 is 20 residues long. DNA for the CDR3: TGTGCCAGCAGCACCGTGGGGACTAGCGGGGGGCCGAGCTCCTACAATGAGCAGTTCTTC. Its translation: CASSTVGTSGGPSSYNEQFF.

V is TRBV7-3 and J is TRBJ2-7; 9 nucleotides line up with TRBD1. Per germline, CDR1 SGHTA and CDR2 FQGTGA. The CDR3 runs to 13 residues. V trimming: 4 bases; J trimming: 7 bases; junction bases outside the gene matches: 5. The DNA for the CDR3 is TGTGCCAGCAGCTCGGACAGGGGCGGGGAGCAGTACTTC. It translates to CASSSDRGGEQYF.

The chain is built from TRBV18 and TRBJ2-7; D assignment may be TRBD1 or TRBD2 (6 bases each). This CDR3 spans 14 amino acids. V dropped 3 bases and J dropped 4 bases, with 13 bases sitting between them. Germline V gene lookup returns CDR1 KGHSH and CDR2 LQKENI. The CDR3 nucleotides read TGTGCCAGCTCACCTCGGGGGACATTGTACGAGCAGTACTTC. Amino acids: CASSPRGTLYEQYF. The complete variable domain, with remaining parts taken from reference TRBV18 and TRBJ2-7, reads NAGVMQNPRHLVRRRGQEARLRCSPMKGHSHVYWYRQLPEEGLKFMVYLQKENIIDESGMPKERFSAEFPKEGPSILRIQQVVRGDSAAYFCASSPRGTLYEQYFGPGTRLTVT.

In its sample, this clone was seen once. The chain uses TRBV30 and TRBJ1-2, with D perhaps TRBD1 (5 bases). This CDR3 is 12 amino acids long. V shed 3 bases and J shed 2 bases, with 7 bases lying between them. CDR1 GTSNPN and CDR2 SVGIG come from the germline V gene (reference sequence). In DNA form, the CDR3 reads TGTGCCTGGAGACAGGAGAACTATGGCTACACCTTC. Its translation: CAWRQENYGYTF.

The chain carries TRBV5-5 and TRBJ2-1; a weak D match, TRBD1 (5 bases). V lost 1 base and J lost 1, with 6 bases in between. The germline V gene has CDR1 SGHKS and CDR2 YYEKEE (reference sequence). This CDR3 spans 14 amino acids. CDR3 loop: CASSLRGSYNEQFF. CDR3 coding DNA: TGTGCCAGCAGCTTGAGGGGTTCCTACAATGAGCAGTTCTTC.

CDR3 in amino acids: CSLRLDTEAFF. CDR3 DNA: TGCAGCCTTCGGCTGGACACTGAAGCTTTCTTT. The chain recombines TRBV29-1 with TRBJ1-1; D is unclear. The V gene lost 8 bases and the J gene lost 3 bases, with 10 bases spanning the gap. From germline, CDR1 is SQVTM and CDR2 ANQGSEA. The CDR3 has 11 residues.

On this clone: In the same sample, other DNA sequences code for this CDR3. The chain employs TRBV5-1 and TRBJ2-7; D unclear. Germline values: CDR1 SGHRS, CDR2 YFSETQ. The CDR3 loop spans 13 amino acids. V gave up 0 bases and J gave up 2 bases, with 6 bases separating them. The CDR3 sequence: CASSLDGTYEQYF. Here the CDR3 DNA reads TGCGCCAGCAGCTTGGACGGCACCTACGAGCAGTACTTC.